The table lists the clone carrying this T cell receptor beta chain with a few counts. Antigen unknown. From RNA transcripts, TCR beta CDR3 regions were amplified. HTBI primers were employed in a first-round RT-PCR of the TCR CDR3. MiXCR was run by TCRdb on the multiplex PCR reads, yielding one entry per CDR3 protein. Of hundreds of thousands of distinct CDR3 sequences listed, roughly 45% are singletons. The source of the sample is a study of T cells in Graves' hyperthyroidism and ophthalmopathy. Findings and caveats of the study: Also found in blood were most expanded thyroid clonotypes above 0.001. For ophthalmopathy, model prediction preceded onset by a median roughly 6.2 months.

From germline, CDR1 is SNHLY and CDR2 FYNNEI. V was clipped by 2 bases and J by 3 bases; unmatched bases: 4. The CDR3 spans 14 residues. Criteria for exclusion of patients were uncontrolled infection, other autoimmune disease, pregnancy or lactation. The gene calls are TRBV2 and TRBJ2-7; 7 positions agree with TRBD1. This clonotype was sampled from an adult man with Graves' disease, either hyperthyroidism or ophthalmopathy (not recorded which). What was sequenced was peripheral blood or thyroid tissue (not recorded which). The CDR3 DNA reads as TGTGCCAGCAGTGAATGGGACAGAGACTACGAGCAGTACTTC. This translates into CASSEWDRDYEQYF.